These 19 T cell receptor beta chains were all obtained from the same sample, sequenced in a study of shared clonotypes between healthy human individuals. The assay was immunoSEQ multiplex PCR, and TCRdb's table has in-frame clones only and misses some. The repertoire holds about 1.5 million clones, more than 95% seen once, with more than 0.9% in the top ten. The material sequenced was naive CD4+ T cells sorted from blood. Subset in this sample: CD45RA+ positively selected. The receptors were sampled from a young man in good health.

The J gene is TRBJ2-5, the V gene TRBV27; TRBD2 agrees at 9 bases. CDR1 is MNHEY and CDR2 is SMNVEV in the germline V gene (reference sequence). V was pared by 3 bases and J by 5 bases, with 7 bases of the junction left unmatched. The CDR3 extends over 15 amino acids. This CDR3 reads CASSLSSGTWETQYF. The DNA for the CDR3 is TGTGCCAGCAGTTTGTCTAGCGGGACGTGGGAGACCCAGTACTTC.

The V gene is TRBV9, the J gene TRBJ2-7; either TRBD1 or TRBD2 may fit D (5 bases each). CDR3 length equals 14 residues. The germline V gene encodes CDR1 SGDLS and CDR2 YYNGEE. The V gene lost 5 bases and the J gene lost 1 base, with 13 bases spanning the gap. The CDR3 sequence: CASSEGPPSYEQYF. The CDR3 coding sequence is TGTGCCAGCAGTGAGGGACCTCCATCCTACGAGCAGTACTTC.

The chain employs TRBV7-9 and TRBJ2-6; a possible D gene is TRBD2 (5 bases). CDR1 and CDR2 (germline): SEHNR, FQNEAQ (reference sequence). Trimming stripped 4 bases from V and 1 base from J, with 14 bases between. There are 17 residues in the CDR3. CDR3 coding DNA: TGTGCCAGCAGCTCCAGCGGTCGGATTTCTGGGGCCAACGTCCTGACTTTC. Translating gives CASSSSGRISGANVLTF.

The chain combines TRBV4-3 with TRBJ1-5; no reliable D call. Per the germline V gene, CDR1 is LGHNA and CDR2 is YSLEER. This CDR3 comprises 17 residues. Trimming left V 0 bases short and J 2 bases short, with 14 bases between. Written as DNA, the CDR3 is TGCGCCAGCAGCCAAGATGCCTTCAGGCAGCGCAATCAGCCCCAGCATTTT. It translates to CASSQDAFRQRNQPQHF.

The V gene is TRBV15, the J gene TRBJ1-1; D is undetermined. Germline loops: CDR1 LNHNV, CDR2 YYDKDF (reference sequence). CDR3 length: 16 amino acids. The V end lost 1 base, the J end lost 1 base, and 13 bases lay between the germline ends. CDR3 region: CATSRGRTHQNTEAFF. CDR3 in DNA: TGTGCCACCAGCAGAGGACGGACGCACCAGAACACTGAAGCTTTCTTT. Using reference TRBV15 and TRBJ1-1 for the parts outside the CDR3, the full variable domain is DAMVIQNPRYQVTQFGKPVTLSCSQTLNHNVMYWYQQKSSQAPKLLFHYYDKDFNNEADTPDNFQSRRPNTSFCFLDIRSPGLGDTAMYLCATSRGRTHQNTEAFFGQGTRLTVV.

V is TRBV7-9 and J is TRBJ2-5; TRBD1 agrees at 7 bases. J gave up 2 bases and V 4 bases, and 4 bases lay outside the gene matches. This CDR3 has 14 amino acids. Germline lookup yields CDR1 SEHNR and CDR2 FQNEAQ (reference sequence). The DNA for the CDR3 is TGTGCCAGCAGCTCGGGACAGATTCAAGAGACCCAGTACTTC. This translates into CASSSGQIQETQYF.

The CDR3 DNA reads as TGCGCCAGCAGGCCCCAGGGATCTGGGGCCAACGTCCTGACTTTC. It codes for CASRPQGSGANVLTF. The chain couples TRBV4-1 to TRBJ2-6; tentatively, D is TRBD1 (5 bases). CDR3 size: 15 residues. CDR1 and CDR2 (germline): MGHRA, YSYEKL. Trimming left V 6 bases short and J 1 base short, with 10 bases between.

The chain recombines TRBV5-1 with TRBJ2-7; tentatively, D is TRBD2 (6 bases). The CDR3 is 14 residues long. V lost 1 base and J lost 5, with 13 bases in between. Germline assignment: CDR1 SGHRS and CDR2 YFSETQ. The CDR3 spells CASSLWRDQNEQYF. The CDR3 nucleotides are TGCGCCAGCAGCTTGTGGAGGGACCAGAACGAGCAGTACTTC. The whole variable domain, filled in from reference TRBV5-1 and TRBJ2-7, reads KAGVTQTPRYLIKTRGQQVTLSCSPISGHRSVSWYQQTPGQGLQFLFEYFSETQRNKGNFPGRFSGRQFSNSRSEMNVSTLELGDSALYLCASSLWRDQNEQYFGPGTRLTVT.

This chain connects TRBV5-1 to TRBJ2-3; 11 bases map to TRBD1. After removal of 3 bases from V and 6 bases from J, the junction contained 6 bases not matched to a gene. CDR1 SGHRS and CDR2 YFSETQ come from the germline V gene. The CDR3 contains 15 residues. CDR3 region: CASSWPGQGEDTQYF. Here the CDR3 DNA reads TGCGCCAGCAGCTGGCCGGGACAGGGGGAGGATACGCAGTATTTT.

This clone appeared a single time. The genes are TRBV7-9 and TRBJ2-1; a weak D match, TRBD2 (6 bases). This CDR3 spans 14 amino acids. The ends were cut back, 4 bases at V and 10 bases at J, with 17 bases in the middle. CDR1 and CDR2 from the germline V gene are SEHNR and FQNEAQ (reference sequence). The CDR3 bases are TGTGCCAGCAGCTCAAGCGGAGGGGTCTACGAGCAGTTCTTC. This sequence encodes CASSSSGGVYEQFF.

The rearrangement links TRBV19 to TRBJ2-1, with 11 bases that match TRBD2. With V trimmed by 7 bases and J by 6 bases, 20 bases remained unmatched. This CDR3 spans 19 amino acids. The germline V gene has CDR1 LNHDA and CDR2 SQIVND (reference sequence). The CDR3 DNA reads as TGTGCCAGTACCTCCCCGGGCGGACTAGCGGGCGGAACGGGCAATGAGCAGTTCTTC. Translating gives CASTSPGGLAGGTGNEQFF.

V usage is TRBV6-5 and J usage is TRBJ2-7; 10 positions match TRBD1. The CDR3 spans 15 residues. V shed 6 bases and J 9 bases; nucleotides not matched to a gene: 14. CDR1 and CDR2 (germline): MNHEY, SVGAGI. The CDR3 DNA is TGTGCCAGCAGCGCGGGTGGGACAGGGGCCCCTCGGCAGTACTTC. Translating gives CASSAGGTGAPRQYF.

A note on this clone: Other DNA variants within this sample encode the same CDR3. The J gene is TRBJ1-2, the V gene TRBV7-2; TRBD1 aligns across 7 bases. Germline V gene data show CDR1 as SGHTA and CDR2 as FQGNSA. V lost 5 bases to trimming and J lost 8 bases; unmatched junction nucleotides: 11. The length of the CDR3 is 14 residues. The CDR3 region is CASSQNRGGGGYTF. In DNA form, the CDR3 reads TGTGCCAGCAGCCAGAACAGGGGAGGTGGGGGCTACACCTTC.

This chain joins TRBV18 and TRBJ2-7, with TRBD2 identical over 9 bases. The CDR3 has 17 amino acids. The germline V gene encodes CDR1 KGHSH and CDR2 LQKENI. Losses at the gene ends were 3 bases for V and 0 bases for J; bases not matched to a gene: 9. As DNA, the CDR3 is TGTGCCAGCTCACCGCGGCCTAGCGGGATAAACTCCTACGAGCAGTACTTC. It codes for CASSPRPSGINSYEQYF.

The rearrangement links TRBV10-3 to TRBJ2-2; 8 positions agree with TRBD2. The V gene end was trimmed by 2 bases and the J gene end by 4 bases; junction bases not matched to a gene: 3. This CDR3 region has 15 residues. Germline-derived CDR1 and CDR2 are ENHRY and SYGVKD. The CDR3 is CAISERLAGTGELFF. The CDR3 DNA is TGTGCCATCAGTGAGAGGCTAGCGGGCACCGGGGAGCTGTTTTTT.

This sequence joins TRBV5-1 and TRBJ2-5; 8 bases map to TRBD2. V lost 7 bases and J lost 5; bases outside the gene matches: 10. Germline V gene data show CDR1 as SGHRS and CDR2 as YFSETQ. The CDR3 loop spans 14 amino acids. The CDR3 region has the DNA TGCGCCAGCGACACCGGGACTAGATACGAGACCCAGTACTTC. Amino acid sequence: CASDTGTRYETQYF.

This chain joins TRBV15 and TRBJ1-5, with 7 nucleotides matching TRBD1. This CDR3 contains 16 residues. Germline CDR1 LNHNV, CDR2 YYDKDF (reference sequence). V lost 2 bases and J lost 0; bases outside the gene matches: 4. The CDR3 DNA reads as TGTGCCACCAGCAGAACCAGGGGGAATAGCAATCAGCCCCAGCATTTT. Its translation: CATSRTRGNSNQPQHF.

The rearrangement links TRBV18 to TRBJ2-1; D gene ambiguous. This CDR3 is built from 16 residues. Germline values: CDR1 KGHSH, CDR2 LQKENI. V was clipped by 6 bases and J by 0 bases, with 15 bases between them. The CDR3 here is CASSARMSSSYNEQFF. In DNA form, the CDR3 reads TGTGCCAGCTCCGCTCGCATGAGCAGCTCCTACAATGAGCAGTTCTTC.

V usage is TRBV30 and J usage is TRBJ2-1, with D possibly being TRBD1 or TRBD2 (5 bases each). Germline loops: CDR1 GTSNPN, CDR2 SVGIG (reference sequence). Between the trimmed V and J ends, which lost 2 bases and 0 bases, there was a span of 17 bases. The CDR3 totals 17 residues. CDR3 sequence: CAWSPIGPGSSYNEQFF. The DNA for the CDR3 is TGTGCCTGGAGTCCCATTGGACCAGGGAGCTCCTACAATGAGCAGTTCTTC.